These T cell receptor beta chains were read from a single sample in a study of CD8 T cells in Susac syndrome. TCRdb redid the calling of the immunoSEQ multiplex PCR reads with MiXCR, one entry per CDR3 protein. Of about 52,000 distinct CDR3 sequences listed, 93% are singletons. Sequencing input: CD8+ T cells from PBMCs. Every receptor here comes from a human donor with multiple sclerosis. CDR3s include the opening cysteine and the closing phenylalanine or tryptophan. D genes are given only for firm matches. Clone size is shown for a subset of rows, as once, few, many or a class of expanded clone.

CASSGGGGELFF TGTGCCAGCAGCGGGGGAGGCGGGGAGCTGTTTTTT - TRBV9 - TRBJ2-2
CASSLSRGASSYEQYF TGTGCCAGCAGTCTCTCTCGCGGGGCAAGCTCCTACGAGCAGTACTTC - TRBV27 - TRBJ2-7
CSAQSGTSGGASYDTQYF TGCAGTGCCCAGTCCGGGACTAGCGGGGGGGCCAGTTACGATACGCAGTATTTT TRBD2 TRBV20-1 - TRBJ2-3
CASSPEGRGPDTQYF TGTGCCAGCAGTCCCGAAGGGCGGGGGCCAGATACGCAGTATTTT - TRBV12-3/TRBV12-4 - TRBJ2-3
CASSQESLDRESLGNQPQHF TGTGCCAGCAGCCAAGAATCCTTGGACAGGGAAAGTTTGGGCAATCAGCCCCAGCATTTT TRBD1 TRBV4-2 - TRBJ1-5
CSVEVGRMDNQPQHF TGCAGCGTTGAAGTGGGCCGAATGGACAATCAGCCCCAGCATTTT - TRBV29-1 - TRBJ1-5
CASSLASAAGKFF TGTGCCAGCAGCTTAGCTTCGGCCGCGGGAAAGTTCTTC - TRBV7-9 once TRBJ2-1
CASSFGTSGGNEQFF TGTGCCAGCAGCTTCGGGACTAGCGGGGGGAATGAGCAGTTCTTC TRBD2 TRBV11-2 - TRBJ2-1
CAWTRYTEAFF TGTGCCTGGACAAGATACACTGAAGCTTTCTTT - TRBV30 - TRBJ1-1
CSARDLLGGDSYEQYF TGCAGTGCTAGAGATCTCTTGGGCGGAGACTCCTACGAGCAGTACTTC - TRBV20-1 few TRBJ2-7
CASSFFKGEQYF TGTGCCAGCAGCTTTTTCAAGGGCGAGCAGTACTTC - TRBV11-2 - TRBJ2-7
CASSYGKNTEAFF TGTGCCAGCAGTTACGGCAAGAACACTGAAGCTTTCTTT - TRBV6-2/TRBV6-3 - TRBJ1-1
CASRTGNPYYNEQFF TGTGCCAGCAGAACAGGGAATCCCTACTACAATGAGCAGTTCTTC - TRBV6-1 - TRBJ2-1
CASLTGVGTEAFF TGTGCCAGCCTTACAGGGGTGGGCACTGAAGCTTTCTTT TRBD1 TRBV11-2 - TRBJ1-1
CASSYSIGTESGELFF TGTGCCAGCAGTTACTCGATAGGGACCGAATCCGGGGAGCTGTTTTTT - TRBV6-5 - TRBJ2-2
CSARMEYLTDTQYF TGCAGTGCGCGGATGGAGTACCTCACAGATACGCAGTATTTT - TRBV20-1 - TRBJ2-3
CASSEATANQPQHF TGTGCCAGCAGTGAAGCCACGGCCAATCAGCCCCAGCATTTT - TRBV6-1 - TRBJ1-5
CASSQLPTGSYNEQFF TGCGCCAGCAGCCAATTGCCGACGGGGTCCTACAATGAGCAGTTCTTC - TRBV4-1 - TRBJ2-1
CAWRGLGTYEQYF TGTGCCTGGAGGGGACTAGGGACCTACGAGCAGTACTTC TRBD2 TRBV30 - TRBJ2-7
CASSQDFLGLFSYEQYF TGCGCCAGCAGCCAAGATTTTTTAGGGCTATTTTCCTACGAGCAGTACTTC - TRBV4-3 - TRBJ2-7
CSVGGRVDEDYGYTF TGCAGCGTCGGAGGGAGGGTGGATGAGGACTATGGCTACACCTTC - TRBV29-1 once TRBJ1-2
CASSPGGQGYNEQFF TGTGCCAGCAGCCCGGGGGGACAGGGATACAATGAGCAGTTCTTC TRBD1 TRBV9 - TRBJ2-1
CASSRGLSYEQYF TGTGCCAGCAGCCGGGGCCTTTCCTACGAGCAGTACTTC - TRBV11-2 - TRBJ2-7
CASSTGTGETPQPQHF TGCGCCAGCAGCACTGGGACAGGGGAAACACCTCAGCCCCAGCATTTT TRBD1 TRBV5-1 - TRBJ1-5
CARQGPRGSYNEQFF TGTGCCAGACAGGGTCCCCGGGGCTCCTACAATGAGCAGTTCTTC - TRBV12-3/TRBV12-4 - TRBJ2-1
CASSLILGSSYEQYF TGTGCCAGCAGCTTAATCCTAGGCAGCAGCTACGAGCAGTACTTC - TRBV7-8 - TRBJ2-7
CASSPDRGYGYTF TGTGCCAGCAGTCCGGACAGGGGATATGGCTACACCTTC TRBD1 TRBV13 - TRBJ1-2
CSARDPTGTSGGYTF TGCAGTGCTAGAGACCCCACGGGCACCTCTGGTGGCTACACCTTC - TRBV20-1 - TRBJ1-2
CASSELTGGFYEQYF TGTGCCAGCAGTGAATTGACAGGGGGCTTTTACGAGCAGTACTTC TRBD1 TRBV2 - TRBJ2-7
CAWSVGGGTDTQYF TGTGCCTGGAGTGTGGGGGGAGGCACAGATACGCAGTATTTT - TRBV30 - TRBJ2-3
CASSPLLTYEQYF TGTGCCAGCAGCCCCCTTCTGACCTACGAGCAGTACTTC - TRBV6-6 few TRBJ2-7
CAWGSGGQGTEAFF TGTGCCTGGGGGTCAGGGGGGCAGGGCACTGAAGCTTTCTTT TRBD1 TRBV30 - TRBJ1-1
CASSLGSGGEKLFF TGCGCCAGCAGCTTGGGGTCGGGAGGCGAAAAACTGTTTTTT - TRBV5-1 - TRBJ1-4
CASSYSYRRGLYEQYF TGTGCCAGCAGTTACTCGTACAGGAGAGGCCTATACGAGCAGTACTTC - TRBV6-2/TRBV6-3 - TRBJ2-7
CASRISTGLYYGYTF TGTGCCAGCAGGATATCGACAGGACTTTACTATGGCTACACCTTC - TRBV27 - TRBJ1-2
CASSQDERGVEQFF TGTGCCAGCAGCCAAGATGAGCGGGGGGTAGAGCAGTTCTTC TRBD2 TRBV3-1 - TRBJ2-1
CASSTGRGAVVGYTF TGCGCCAGCAGCACTGGCCGGGGTGCAGTTGTGGGCTACACCTTC - TRBV4-3 - TRBJ1-2
CASIGGGTGELFF TGTGCCAGCATCGGGGGGGGTACCGGGGAGCTGTTTTTT TRBD2 TRBV2 once TRBJ2-2
CASSLTFDTLGKLFF TGTGCCAGCAGCTTAACATTTGACACGCTGGGGAAACTGTTTTTT - TRBV7-9 - TRBJ1-4
CASSPPGATNEKLFF TGTGCCAGCAGCCCCCCCGGGGCCACCAATGAAAAACTGTTTTTT - TRBV9 once TRBJ1-4
CSVVKETQYF TGCAGCGTTGTCAAAGAGACCCAGTACTTC - TRBV29-1 - TRBJ2-5
CASSVPRGAHTDTQYF TGTGCCAGCAGCGTACCTCGGGGGGCCCACACAGATACGCAGTATTTT - TRBV7-9 - TRBJ2-3
CASSPREDRVPTGANVLTF TGTGCCAGCAGCCCCAGGGAGGACAGGGTACCCACTGGGGCCAACGTCCTGACTTTC TRBD1 TRBV9 - TRBJ2-6
CASSQGTSGGRDTQYF TGTGCCAGCAGTCAAGGGACTAGCGGGGGGAGAGATACGCAGTATTTT TRBD2 TRBV6-4 - TRBJ2-3
CASSSTDSSYNSPLHF TGTGCCAGCAGCTCGACCGACAGCTCCTATAATTCACCCCTCCACTTT - TRBV7-9 - TRBJ1-6
CASSPRLAGGETQYF TGCGCCAGCAGCCCCCGTCTAGCTGGCGGGGAGACCCAGTACTTC - TRBV4-1 once TRBJ2-5
CAWSVRLSYNEQFF TGTGCCTGGAGTGTTAGGCTTTCCTACAATGAGCAGTTCTTC - TRBV30 - TRBJ2-1
CASSPGQGSPVDIQYF TGTGCCAGCAGTCCCGGACAGGGATCCCCAGTTGACATTCAGTACTTC TRBD1 TRBV27 - TRBJ2-4
CSVERREGLSPGNTIYF TGCAGCGTTGAACGAAGGGAAGGCCTTAGCCCTGGAAACACCATATATTTT - TRBV29-1 - TRBJ1-3
CASSEAGTSGWQETQYF TGTGCCAGCAGTGAAGCCGGGACTAGCGGGTGGCAAGAGACCCAGTACTTC TRBD2 TRBV25-1 - TRBJ2-5
CASSSGVRSGDDEKLFF TGTGCCAGCAGTTCGGGGGTTAGGTCAGGGGACGATGAAAAACTGTTTTTT - TRBV28 - TRBJ1-4
CASSQDRVAGSVETQYF TGTGCCAGCAGCCAAGATCGGGTAGCGGGGTCTGTAGAGACCCAGTACTTC TRBD2 TRBV4-2 - TRBJ2-5
CASTTYKTSYEQYF TGTGCCAGCACCACCTACAAGACCTCCTACGAGCAGTACTTC - TRBV28 - TRBJ2-7
CAWSHDSGEQFF TGTGCCTGGAGTCACGACTCAGGGGAGCAGTTCTTC - TRBV30 few TRBJ2-1
CSVDRHQDYNYGYTF TGCAGCGTTGATAGGCACCAGGATTATAACTATGGCTACACCTTC - TRBV29-1 - TRBJ1-2